The rows below give T cell receptor beta chains drawn from one sample of a study of T-cell memory formation after mild COVID-19. TCRdb re-derived calls from the 5' RACE reads in MiXCR, one entry per CDR3 protein. The table has approximately 210,000 distinct CDR3 sequences, 25% to 35% seen once. The sample taken for sequencing was PBMCs or a T cell subset sorted from them (not recorded which). The receptors stem from an adult woman who had mild COVID-19 (a few samples of this study predate the infection). Cell type and time point are not known. CDR3s include the opening cysteine and the closing phenylalanine or tryptophan. The order of the fields is V gene, D gene, J gene, clone size, CDR3 protein, CDR3 DNA. The D gene is left open where the match is weak. The size field is filled for only some rows; it gives once, few, many or a size class.

TRBV29-1	NA	TRBJ2-5	few	CSVELGNRKETQYF	TGCAGCGTTGAGCTAGGGAACAGGAAAGAGACCCAGTACTTC
TRBV5-1	NA	TRBJ1-1	few	CASSLSSTGQNTEAFF	TGCGCCAGCAGCTTGTCAAGTACGGGACAGAACACTGAAGCTTTCTTT
TRBV6-5	NA	TRBJ2-7	NA	CASSYRQGVSEQYF	TGTGCCAGCAGTTATCGGCAGGGAGTTTCCGAGCAGTACTTC
TRBV27	TRBD1	TRBJ1-4	few	CASLGQGEKLFF	TGTGCCAGCCTGGGACAGGGGGAAAAACTGTTTTTT
TRBV6-2/TRBV6-3	TRBD1	TRBJ2-3	NA	CASSYSPGQGTDTQYF	TGTGCCAGCAGTTACTCGCCGGGACAGGGAACAGATACGCAGTATTTT
TRBV25-1	NA	TRBJ2-7	many	CASSGRTGEQYF	TGTGCCAGCAGTGGCCGAACAGGGGAGCAGTACTTC
TRBV20-1	TRBD2	TRBJ2-1	few	CSAPTSGRAGGNEQFF	TGCAGTGCTCCGACTAGCGGGAGGGCCGGAGGCAATGAGCAGTTCTTC
TRBV2	NA	TRBJ1-5	NA	CASRSYTGNQPQHF	TGTGCCAGCAGATCCTACACGGGCAATCAGCCCCAGCATTTT
TRBV11-3	TRBD2	TRBJ2-3	NA	CASSLEWSGGADTQYF	TGTGCCAGCAGCTTAGAATGGAGCGGGGGGGCCGATACGCAGTATTTT
TRBV9	TRBD2	TRBJ2-1	NA	CASSVGTSGGRYNEQFF	TGTGCCAGCAGCGTAGGGACTAGCGGAGGACGATACAATGAGCAGTTCTTC
TRBV20-1	NA	TRBJ1-1	NA	CRAAPGAGNTEAFF	TGCAGAGCTGCCCCGGGGGCGGGGAACACTGAAGCTTTCTTT
TRBV19	TRBD2	TRBJ2-1	NA	CASSTAGGPNEQFF	TGTGCCAGTAGTACGGCGGGGGGGCCGAATGAGCAGTTCTTC